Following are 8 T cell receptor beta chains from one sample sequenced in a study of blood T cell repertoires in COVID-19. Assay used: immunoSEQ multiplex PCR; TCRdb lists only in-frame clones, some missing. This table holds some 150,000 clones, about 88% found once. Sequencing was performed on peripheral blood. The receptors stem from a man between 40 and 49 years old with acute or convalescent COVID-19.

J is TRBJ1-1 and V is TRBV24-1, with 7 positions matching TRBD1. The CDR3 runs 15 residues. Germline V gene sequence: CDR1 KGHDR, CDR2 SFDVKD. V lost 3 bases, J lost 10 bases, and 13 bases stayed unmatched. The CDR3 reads CATSDHRDRDGRAFF. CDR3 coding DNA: TGTGCCACCAGTGATCACCGTGACAGGGATGGTCGAGCTTTCTTT.

CDR3 DNA: TGTGCCAGCAGCCAAACAGGGGGGGGAGCCGGGGAGCTGTTTTTT. Protein product: CASSQTGGGAGELFF. This rearrangement joins TRBV25-1 to TRBJ2-2; tentatively, D is TRBD1 (8 bases). Germline lookup yields CDR1 MGHDK and CDR2 SYGVNS. The CDR3 has 15 amino acids. V lost 6 bases, J lost 6 bases, and 17 bases lay in between. Combining the CDR3 with reference TRBV25-1 and TRBJ2-2 gives the whole variable domain EADIYQTPRYLVIGTGKKITLECSQTMGHDKMYWYQQDPGMELHLIHYSYGVNSTEKGDLSSESTVSRIRTEHFPLTLESARPSHTSQYLCASSQTGGGAGELFFGEGSRLTVL.

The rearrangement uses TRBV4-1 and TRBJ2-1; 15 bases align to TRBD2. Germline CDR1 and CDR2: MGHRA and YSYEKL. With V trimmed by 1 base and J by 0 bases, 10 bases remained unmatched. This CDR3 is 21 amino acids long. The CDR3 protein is CASSQGGGLAGGPSSYNEQFF. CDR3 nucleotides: TGCGCCAGCAGCCAAGGCGGGGGACTAGCGGGGGGTCCTAGCTCCTACAATGAGCAGTTCTTC.

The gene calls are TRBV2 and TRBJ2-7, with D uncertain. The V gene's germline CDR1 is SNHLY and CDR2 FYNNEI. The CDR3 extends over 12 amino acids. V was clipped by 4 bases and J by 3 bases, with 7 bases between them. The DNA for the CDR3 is TGTGCCAGCAGTGTGGAGAGCTACGAGCAGTACTTC. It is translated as CASSVESYEQYF.

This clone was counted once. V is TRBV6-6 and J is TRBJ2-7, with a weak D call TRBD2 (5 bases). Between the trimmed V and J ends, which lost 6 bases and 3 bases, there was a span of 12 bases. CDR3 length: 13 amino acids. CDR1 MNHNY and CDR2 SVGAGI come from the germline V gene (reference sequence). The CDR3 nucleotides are TGTGCCAGCAGCCTGACTATTGGCTACGAGCAGTACTTC. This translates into CASSLTIGYEQYF.

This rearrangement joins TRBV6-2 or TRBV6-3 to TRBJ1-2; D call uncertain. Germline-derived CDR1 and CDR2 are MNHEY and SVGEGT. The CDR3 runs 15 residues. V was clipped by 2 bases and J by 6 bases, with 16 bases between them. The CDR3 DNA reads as TGTGCCAGCAGTTACCCCGGACTGCCCACGGATGGCTACACCTTC. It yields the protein CASSYPGLPTDGYTF.

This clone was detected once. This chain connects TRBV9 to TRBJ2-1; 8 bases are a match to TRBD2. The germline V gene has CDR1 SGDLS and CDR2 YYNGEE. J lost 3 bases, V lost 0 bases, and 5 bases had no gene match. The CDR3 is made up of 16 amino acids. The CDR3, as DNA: TGTGCCAGCAGCGTAGAAGGAAGCGGGGGCTACAATGAGCAGTTCTTC. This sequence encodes CASSVEGSGGYNEQFF.

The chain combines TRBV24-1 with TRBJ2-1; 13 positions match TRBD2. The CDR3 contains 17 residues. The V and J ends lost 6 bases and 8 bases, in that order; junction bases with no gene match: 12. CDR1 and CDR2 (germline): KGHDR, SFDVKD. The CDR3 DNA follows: TGTGCCACCAGTCCGACCACTAGCGGGGGGGCCGAGGATGAGCAGTTCTTC. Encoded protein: CATSPTTSGGAEDEQFF.